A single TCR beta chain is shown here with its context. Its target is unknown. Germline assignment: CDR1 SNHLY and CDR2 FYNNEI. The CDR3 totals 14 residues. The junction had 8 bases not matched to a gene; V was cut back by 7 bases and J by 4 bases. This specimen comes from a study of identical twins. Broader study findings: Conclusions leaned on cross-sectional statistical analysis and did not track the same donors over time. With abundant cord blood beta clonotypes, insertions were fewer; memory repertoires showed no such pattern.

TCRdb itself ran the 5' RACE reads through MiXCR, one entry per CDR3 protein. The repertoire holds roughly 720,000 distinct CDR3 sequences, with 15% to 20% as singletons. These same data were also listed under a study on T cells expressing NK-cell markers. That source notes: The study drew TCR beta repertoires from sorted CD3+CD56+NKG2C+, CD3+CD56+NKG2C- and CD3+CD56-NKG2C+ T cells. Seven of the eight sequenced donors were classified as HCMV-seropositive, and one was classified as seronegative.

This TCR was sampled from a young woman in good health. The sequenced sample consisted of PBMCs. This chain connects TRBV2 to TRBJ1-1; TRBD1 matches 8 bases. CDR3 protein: CASTGGVIGTEAFF. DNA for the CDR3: TGTGCCAGCACAGGGGGCGTGATTGGCACTGAAGCTTTCTTT.